The source of this TCR beta chain is a study of blood T cell repertoires in COVID-19. TCRdb's copy holds only in-frame clones and misses some; the assay was immunoSEQ multiplex PCR. The sample yields roughly 150,000 clones, about 74% seen once. In germline, CDR1 is LNHNV, CDR2 YYDKDF (reference sequence). The CDR3 consists of 14 residues. The trim removed 3 bases at V and 0 bases at J, leaving 1 base unmatched. The J gene is TRBJ1-1, the V gene TRBV15; 7 nucleotides line up with TRBD1. What was sequenced was peripheral blood. The clonotype originates from a man aged 55 to 70 with acute or convalescent COVID-19. The CDR3 DNA is TGTGCCACCAGCAGGGGACAGTTGAACACTGAAGCTTTCTTT. Residues: CATSRGQLNTEAFF.